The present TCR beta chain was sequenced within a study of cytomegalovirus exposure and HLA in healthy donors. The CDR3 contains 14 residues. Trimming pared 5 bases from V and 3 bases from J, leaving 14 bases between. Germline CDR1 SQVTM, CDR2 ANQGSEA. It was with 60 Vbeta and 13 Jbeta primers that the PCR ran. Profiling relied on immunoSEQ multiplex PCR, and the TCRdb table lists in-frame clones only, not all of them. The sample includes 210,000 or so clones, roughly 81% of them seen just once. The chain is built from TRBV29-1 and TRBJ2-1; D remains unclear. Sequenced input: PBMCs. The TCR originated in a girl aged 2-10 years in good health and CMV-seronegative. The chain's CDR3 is CSVRDGGVYNEQFF. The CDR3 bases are TGCAGCGTTCGAGATGGCGGAGTCTACAATGAGCAGTTCTTC.